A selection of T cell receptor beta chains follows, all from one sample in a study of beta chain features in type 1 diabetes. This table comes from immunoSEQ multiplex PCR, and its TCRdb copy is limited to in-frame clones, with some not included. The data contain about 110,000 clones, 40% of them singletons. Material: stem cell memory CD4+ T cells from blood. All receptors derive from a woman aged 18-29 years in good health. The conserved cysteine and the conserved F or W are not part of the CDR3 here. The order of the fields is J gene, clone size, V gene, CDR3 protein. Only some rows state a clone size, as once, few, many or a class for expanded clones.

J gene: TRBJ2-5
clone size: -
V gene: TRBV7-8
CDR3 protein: ASSLALGRGAKTQY

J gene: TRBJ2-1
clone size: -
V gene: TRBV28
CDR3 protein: ASSFWGLASSYNEQF

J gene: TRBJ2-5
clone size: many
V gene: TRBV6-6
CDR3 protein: ASTRRQETQY

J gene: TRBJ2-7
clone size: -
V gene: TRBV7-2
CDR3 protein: ASSPHRTSYEQH

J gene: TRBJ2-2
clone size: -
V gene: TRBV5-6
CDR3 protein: ASIQVVTGELF

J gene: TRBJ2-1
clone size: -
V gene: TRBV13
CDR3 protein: ASSRLGTGGNNEQF

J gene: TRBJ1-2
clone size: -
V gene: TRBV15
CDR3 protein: ATSRGSVYGYT

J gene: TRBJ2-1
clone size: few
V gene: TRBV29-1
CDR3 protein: SVGLGLAGVSYNEQF

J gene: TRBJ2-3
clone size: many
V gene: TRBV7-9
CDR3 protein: ASSGTSPDTQY

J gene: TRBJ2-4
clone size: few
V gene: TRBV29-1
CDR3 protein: SVGLENIQY

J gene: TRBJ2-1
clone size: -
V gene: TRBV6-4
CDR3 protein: ASSRRTGGTYNEQF

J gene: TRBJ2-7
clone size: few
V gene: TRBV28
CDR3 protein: ASRERGGAYEQY

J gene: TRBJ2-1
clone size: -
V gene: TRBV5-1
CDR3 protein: ASSLGGGRVDNEQF

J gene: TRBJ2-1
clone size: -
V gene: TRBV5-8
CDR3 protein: ASIHVAQLGEQF

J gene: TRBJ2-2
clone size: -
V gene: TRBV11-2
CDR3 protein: ASSLRASGRTGELF

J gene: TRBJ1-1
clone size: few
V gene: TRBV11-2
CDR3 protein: ASSPVGQGMNTEAF